This TCR beta chain is from a study of OX40 agonist ivuxolimab in advanced cancers. Study results and caveats: Both CD4+ and CD8+ T cell populations in blood had undergone clonal expansion by week 6 at 0.1 to 3.0 mg/kg. Relatively little clonal expansion, among the lowest observed, appeared in partial responders at 0.1-3.0 mg/kg. Antigen targets of the expanded peripheral T cells went undetermined.

Libraries were prepared by immunoSEQ multiplex PCR; TCRdb keeps only in-frame clonotypes and omits some of them. The table shows approximately 67,000 clones, with roughly 90% occurring only once. Between the trimmed V and J ends, which lost 0 bases and 4 bases, there was a span of 9 bases. The CDR3 is 14 residues long. The V gene's germline CDR1 is MNHNY and CDR2 SVGAGI (reference sequence). Details on this clone: What it recognizes is unknown.

The chain carries TRBV6-6 and TRBJ1-2; D is unclear. The source material was CD4+ or CD8+ T cells sorted from blood, sampled in a trial of the OX40 agonist ivuxolimab. The receptor was derived from an adult with an advanced solid tumor such as melanoma, head and neck, liver or kidney cancer. The CDR3: CASSYSRAGYGYTF. The CDR3 coding sequence is TGTGCCAGCAGTTACTCGAGGGCGGGCTATGGCTACACCTTC.